Here is one T cell receptor beta chain with its context. The target antigen is unknown. V was pared by 1 base and J by 1 base, with 16 bases between. This CDR3 is 17 amino acids long. These data come from a study of T cell repertoires in cytomegalovirus infection. Study in general: As its CMV epitopes, the study selected recently identified HLA-C-restricted and well-studied HLA-B-restricted targets. Through public TCR beta signatures, both CMV infection and matching HLA type were indicated.

Study-wide points: HLA-C-restricted TCR beta clonotypes specific for CMV led the ex vivo response.

TCRdb reprocessed the reads with MiXCR, giving one entry per CDR3 protein. The sample lists hundreds of thousands of distinct CDR3 sequences, about 28% seen once, with around 18% in the top ten. Material: cultured PBMCs, obtained from culture after CMV antigen stimulation. The V gene is TRBV12-3 or TRBV12-4, the J gene TRBJ1-1; tentatively, D is TRBD1 (6 bases). The TCR comes from a human donor in good health (CMV status not recorded). Some clones in this sample may be carry-over from other donors' samples. Here the CDR3 reads CASSLVHLGQRNTEAFF. CDR3 in DNA: TGTGCCAGCAGTTTAGTTCACTTAGGACAGAGGAACACTGAAGCTTTCTTT.